One and the same sample provided the 15 T cell receptor beta chains below, sequenced in a study of cytomegalovirus exposure and HLA in healthy donors. The PCR was carried out with 60 Vbeta primers and 13 Jbeta primers. Here immunoSEQ multiplex PCR was the method, and the copy in TCRdb shows in-frame clones only, minus some. The repertoire holds some 190,000 clones, over 70% seen once, with around 1.5% in the top ten. Sequenced: PBMCs. Every receptor here comes from a man between 18 and 29 years old in good health and CMV-seronegative.

The CDR3 loop is CASSPQHGTGEYGYTF. The DNA for the CDR3 is TGTGCCAGCTCACCTCAACATGGGACAGGGGAATATGGCTACACCTTC. This chain uses TRBV18 with TRBJ1-2, with TRBD1 matching 10 bases. This CDR3 spans 16 amino acids. V gave up 3 bases and J gave up 5 bases; unmatched junction bases: 9. Germline CDR1 KGHSH, CDR2 LQKENI.

About this clone: Within the sample, other DNA sequences also encode this same CDR3. This CDR3 reads CASSQDRASGGYEQYF. In nucleotides, the CDR3 is TGCGCCAGCAGCCAAGATAGGGCTAGCGGGGGCTACGAGCAGTACTTC. This chain uses TRBV4-3 with TRBJ2-7, with TRBD2 matching over 10 bases. The CDR3 covers 16 residues. CDR1 is LGHNA and CDR2 is YSLEER in the germline V gene. Germline trimming cut 0 bases from V and 3 bases from J; bases unmatched to any gene: 5.

There are a few counts of this clone. The rearrangement uses TRBV30 and TRBJ2-1; D perhaps matches TRBD2 (5 bases). CDR3 length equals 11 residues. CDR1 and CDR2 (germline): GTSNPN, SVGIG (reference sequence). Trimming took off 0 bases at V and 9 bases at J, with 6 bases between the two ends. The CDR3 DNA sequence: TGTGCCTGGAGTGTCGGAGGTGAGCAGTTCTTC. Translation gives CAWSVGGEQFF.

CDR3: CASSAPLSAGANVLTF. CDR3 coding DNA: TGTGCCAGCAGCGCCCCACTGAGCGCTGGGGCCAACGTCCTGACTTTC. The chain couples TRBV9 to TRBJ2-6; D unresolved. Germline values: CDR1 SGDLS, CDR2 YYNGEE. V was shortened by 3 bases and J by 2 bases, with 12 bases between the two germline ends. This CDR3 spans 16 amino acids.

This clone was seen just once. The chain couples TRBV6-1 to TRBJ1-5, with a tentative D call TRBD1 (6 bases). Germline V gene sequence: CDR1 MNHNS, CDR2 SASEGT. This CDR3 spans 16 amino acids. Trimming took off 4 bases at V and 3 bases at J, with 16 bases between the two ends. The CDR3 is CASSGRAGALNQPQHF. In DNA, the CDR3 is TGTGCCAGCAGTGGGCGCGCGGGGGCCCTCAATCAGCCCCAGCATTTT.

In DNA, the CDR3 is TGTGCCAGCAGCTTGAGGAGGGGGGGCCAAGAGACCCAGTACTTC. As protein: CASSLRRGGQETQYF. J is TRBJ2-5 and V is TRBV5-4; perhaps TRBD2 as D (7 bases). The CDR3 is 15 amino acids. V lost 1 base and J lost 1, with 11 bases in between. Per germline, CDR1 SGHNT and CDR2 YYREEE (reference sequence).

This clone was seen a single time. This chain joins TRBV10-3 and TRBJ2-5, with D possibly matching TRBD2 (5 bases). Deletions cut 4 bases from V and 4 bases from J, with 16 bases between. CDR1 is ENHRY, CDR2 SYGVKD, per germline. The CDR3 length is 15 residues. The DNA for the CDR3 is TGTGCCATCAGTGCCGCGGGCTCAACGGGAGAGACCCAGTACTTC. This sequence encodes CAISAAGSTGETQYF.

The genes are TRBV6-6 and TRBJ2-1; D is possibly TRBD2 (6 bases). The CDR3 runs to 13 residues. V dropped 6 bases and J dropped 6 bases, with 12 bases sitting between them. The germline V gene encodes CDR1 MNHNY and CDR2 SVGAGI (reference sequence). The CDR3: CASRPSGSNEQFF. The CDR3 DNA is TGTGCCAGCAGACCATCCGGGAGCAATGAGCAGTTCTTC.

This clone was detected once. The J gene is TRBJ2-1, the V gene TRBV4-3, with 13 positions matching TRBD2. V was clipped by 4 bases and J by 0 bases; unmatched bases: 6. The CDR3 length is 18 residues. Germline V gene sequence: CDR1 LGHNA, CDR2 YSLEER. This CDR3 reads CASSPGTSGISSYNEQFF. CDR3 DNA sequence: TGCGCCAGCAGCCCCGGGACTAGCGGGATAAGCTCCTACAATGAGCAGTTCTTC.

This chain joins TRBV27 and TRBJ2-1; D perhaps matches TRBD1 (6 bases). The V gene's germline CDR1 is MNHEY and CDR2 SMNVEV (reference sequence). Trimming left V 5 bases short and J 2 bases short, with 19 bases between. The CDR3 is 17 amino acids. The CDR3 sequence is CASSVNRAHIPYNEQFF. The CDR3 nucleotides read TGTGCCAGCAGTGTTAACAGGGCCCATATCCCCTACAATGAGCAGTTCTTC.

The gene calls are TRBV2 and TRBJ2-3, with TRBD2 matching 7 bases. V was clipped by 3 bases and J by 4 bases; unmatched bases: 7. Germline lookup yields CDR1 SNHLY and CDR2 FYNNEI. The CDR3 is made up of 15 amino acids. The CDR3 DNA is TGTGCCAGCAGTGATGGGAGGGCCTTTGCAGATACGCAGTATTTT. Encoded protein: CASSDGRAFADTQYF.

This chain joins TRBV7-2 and TRBJ2-7; tentative D call: TRBD1 (5 bases). The V end lost 2 bases, the J end lost 7 bases, and 15 bases lay between the germline ends. This CDR3 is built from 14 residues. Germline-derived CDR1 and CDR2 are SGHTA and FQGNSA. CDR3 protein: CASSLPRGHREQYF. DNA for the CDR3: TGTGCCAGCAGCTTACCTCGTGGACACCGGGAGCAGTACTTC. The full variable domain, completed using reference TRBV7-2 and TRBJ2-7, is GAGVSQSPSNKVTEKGKDVELRCDPISGHTALYWYRQSLGQGLEFLIYFQGNSAPDKSGLPSDRFSAERTGGSVSTLTIQRTQQEDSAVYLCASSLPRGHREQYFGPGTRLTVT.

This chain connects TRBV6-6 to TRBJ2-2; D unclear. Germline V gene sequence: CDR1 MNHNY, CDR2 SVGAGI (reference sequence). V was trimmed by 10 bases and J by 0 bases, leaving 9 bases between them. There are 13 residues in the CDR3. Here the CDR3 DNA reads TGTGCCACCCTTAAAACGAACACCGGGGAGCTGTTTTTT. Its protein product is CATLKTNTGELFF.

The chain combines TRBV30 with TRBJ1-4, with D perhaps TRBD1 (6 bases). V was trimmed by 2 bases and J by 7 bases, leaving 14 bases between them. CDR1 and CDR2 from the germline V gene are GTSNPN and SVGIG (reference sequence). The CDR3 has 14 residues. The chain's CDR3 is CAWSRGGGGEKLFF. The CDR3 bases are TGTGCCTGGAGTCGGGGGGGCGGAGGTGAAAAACTGTTTTTT.

The CDR3 nucleotides are TGCGCCAGCAGCCGGGGACAGGGGGCGACCCTACTCGATAATTATGGCTACACCTTC. Its protein product is CASSRGQGATLLDNYGYTF. The chain recombines TRBV4-3 with TRBJ1-2, with 12 bases matching TRBD1. The CDR3 is 19 residues long. Per germline, CDR1 LGHNA and CDR2 YSLEER. The V and J ends lost 4 bases and 5 bases, in that order; junction bases with no gene match: 17.